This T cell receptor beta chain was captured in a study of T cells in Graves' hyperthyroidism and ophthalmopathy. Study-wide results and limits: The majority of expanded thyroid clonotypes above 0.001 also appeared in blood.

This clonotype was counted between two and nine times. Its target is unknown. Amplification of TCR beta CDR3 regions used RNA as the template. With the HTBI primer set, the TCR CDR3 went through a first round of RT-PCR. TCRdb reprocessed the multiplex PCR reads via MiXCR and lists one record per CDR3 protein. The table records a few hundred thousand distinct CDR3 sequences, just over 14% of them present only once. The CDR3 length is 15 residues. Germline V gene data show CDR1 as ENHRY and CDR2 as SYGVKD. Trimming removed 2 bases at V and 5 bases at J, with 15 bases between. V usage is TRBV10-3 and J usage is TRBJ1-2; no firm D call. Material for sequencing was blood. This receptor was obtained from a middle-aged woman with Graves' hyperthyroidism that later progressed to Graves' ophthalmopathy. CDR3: CAISEPSQSSYGYTF. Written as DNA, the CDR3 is TGTGCCATCAGTGAGCCCTCACAGTCTTCTTATGGCTACACCTTC.